This TCR beta chain was sequenced in a study of shared clonotypes between healthy human individuals (TCRdb year 2020). Regarding the research as a whole: Three men and a couple of women, aged 18 to 49 years, made up the cohort. To increase sequencing depth and limit assay-specific biases, different laboratories used diverse techniques to prepare libraries and sequence TCR repertoires. For each donor, three plates each were used for CD4 naive and CD4 memory, two plates were used for CD8 naive, and one plate was used for CD8 memory. Per donor, leukapheresis produced somewhere between about 0.9 and 9 billion PBMCs. To estimate repertoire size and how much clonotype sharing occurs between individuals, the study deeply sequenced the blood TCR repertoires of roughly 5 healthy adults.

For the CD8 naive samples, CD45RO-negative cells were positively selected for CCR7, yielding a CD45RA+CCR7+ population from which TemRA cells were excluded. Donors were healthy HIV-negative adults with no recently reported acute infections or vaccinations. All donors were Caucasian adults living in Nashville, Tennessee, USA. Blood was collected by leukapheresis, and PBMCs were isolated by Ficoll-Histopaque density gradient centrifugation and then cryopreserved in liquid nitrogen vapor phase. Purity and quantity of every magnetically sorted T cell population were checked by analytical flow cytometry. Genomic DNA was isolated from each sorted fraction and quantified by UV absorbance on a Nanodrop 2000c. With respect to this clone: The specificity of this receptor is unknown. One base away there is no much larger clone; base qualities are not given.

What the authors observed across the whole study: Pairwise subsampling led to the expectation that sequencing depth would affect the degree of clonotype sharing among donors. Sharing across a handful of donors was observed for approximately 4.6% of naive CD4, over 3% of naive CD8, 2% to 2.5% of memory CD4, and around 0.44% of memory CD8 clonotypes. Rarefaction of sorted-subset datasets indicated incomplete sequencing despite the large sequencing depth. Sampling was limited to blood, and TCR repertoires in tissue likely differ from TCR repertoires in blood. Because the study included only a small number of donors, the genetic and exposure-history diversity represented was limited. Higher generation probabilities were observed for clonotypes shared by all four sorted-subset donors than for non-shared clonotypes. Naive subsets generally had larger estimated clonotype richness than memory subsets did.

Using the deep immunoSEQ assay, multiplex PCR amplified TCR CDR3 regions from genomic DNA. Extracted genomic DNA from each cell subset was distributed evenly across all wells of several immunoSEQ 96-well plates, and each plate was treated as a replicate. Each replicate PCR for sorted subsets received around 0.2 ug genomic DNA, equal to about 30,000 T cell genomes. Purified libraries were quantified with a Qubit 3.0 fluorometer, sized on a Bioanalyzer 2100, and re-quantified with the KAPA Library Quantification kit. Each immunoSEQ 96-well plate was sequenced on its own single-read 150-cycle Illumina NextSeq 550 flow cell. The paper's data handling went like this. Because the immunoSEQ output included only junctional sequences and no quality scores, the filtering could not be the same as the filtering used for full-length reads. To assign V/J genes and CDR3, sequences were annotated using PyIR, a Python wrapper for IgBLAST v1.9, with IMGT germline references. Any read was removed if the V/J assignment was weak (E-value above 1e-6), the CDR3 was missing, or the read contained stop codons, out-of-frame junctions, or ambiguous translated residues. V3J clonotypes were defined by identical inferred V gene, J gene, and CDR3 amino acid sequence. To compute the percentage overlap between repertoires, the number of shared unique clonotypes was divided by the size of the smaller repertoire. Repertoire richness was assessed with RTK rarefaction, the Chao1 estimator, and Recon v2.1 estimates of unobserved clonotypes. Generation probabilities were computed with OLGA for all TCRbeta clonotypes obtained by the gDNA method from several donors. Entries here come from immuneACCESS through TCRdb and include only in-frame sequences with V and J called. Some clones fail to appear in such tables; in the studies checked, an unresolved V gene covers under half of the shortfall, and the cause of the remainder is unknown. The V and J calls and clone size are taken from that table; D and trimming were inferred from the DNA. The sample table records under 1 million clones; 90% to 97% of these occur just once. Under 0.25% of the sample goes to the ten largest clones.

Including the terminal cysteine and phenylalanine, the CDR3 comprises 15 residues. The CDR3 DNA has 45 bases and is translated from base 1. Sequences MNHEY (CDR1) and SVGAGI (CDR2) are obtained from the germline V gene. V sheds 0 bases and J sheds 2 bases, leaving 11 bases between their ends. Recombination joined TRBV6-5 with TRBJ2-7; there is no confident call for the D gene. This clonotype originated in a man younger than 45 in good health. The sequenced material came from naive CD8+ T cells sorted from blood. This specimen's cell subset or site label, per the study, means: CD45RA+CCR7+. The DNA sequence is given as TGTGCCAGCAGTTACTCGAGCCCCACCACCTACGAGCAGTACTTC. Translated, it gives CASSYSSPTTYEQYF.